This entry features one T cell receptor (beta chain) sequence. Its antigen is currently unknown. Molecules of cDNA were individually given unique molecular identifiers that were attached to them. TCRdb itself ran the 5' RACE reads through MiXCR, one entry per CDR3 protein. Altogether roughly 45,000 distinct CDR3 sequences are present, roughly 10% being singletons, with the ten largest covering 20% to 25%. The V gene's germline CDR1 is ENHRY and CDR2 SYGVKD. V shed 7 bases and J shed 4 bases, with 13 bases lying between them. CDR3 length: 13 residues. These data belong to a study of early T cells in non-severe SARS-CoV-2 infection. Whole-study results and caveats: Anti-spike CD8 responses were favored by VDJdb matching, which missed private and CD4 specificities.

The clonotype originates from an adult who was a healthcare worker with PCR-confirmed SARS-CoV-2 infection or an uninfected control (not recorded which). The sample consisted of whole blood. The chain employs TRBV10-3 and TRBJ1-2; D is possibly TRBD1 (6 bases). DNA of the CDR3: TGTGCCATCACTGACGCCAGGGGCTATGGCTACACCTTC. Amino acid sequence: CAITDARGYGYTF.